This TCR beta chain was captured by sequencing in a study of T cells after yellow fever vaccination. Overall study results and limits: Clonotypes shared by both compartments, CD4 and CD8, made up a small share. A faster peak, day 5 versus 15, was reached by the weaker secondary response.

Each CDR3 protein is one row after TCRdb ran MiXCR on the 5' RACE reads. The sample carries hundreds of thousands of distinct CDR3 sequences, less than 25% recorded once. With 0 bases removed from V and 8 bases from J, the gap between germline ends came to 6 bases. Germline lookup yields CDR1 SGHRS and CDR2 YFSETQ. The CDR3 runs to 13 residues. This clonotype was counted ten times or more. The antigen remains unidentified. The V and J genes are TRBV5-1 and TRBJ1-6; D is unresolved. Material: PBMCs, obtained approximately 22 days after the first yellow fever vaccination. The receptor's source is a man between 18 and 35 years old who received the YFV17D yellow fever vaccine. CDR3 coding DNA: TGCGCCAGCAGCTTGGGGAAGTATTCACCCCTCCACTTT. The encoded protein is CASSLGKYSPLHF.